One sample yielded the 9 T cell receptor beta chains listed below, sequenced in a study of monozygotic twins with inflammatory bowel disease. For each CDR3 protein, TCRdb gives one entry from its re-call of the 5' RACE reads, without DNA. The data show approximately 110,000 distinct CDR3 sequences, and the top ten clones hold 9.5% to 15%. Sequencing was done on a sample of blood. The receptors shown here come from a human donor with ulcerative colitis or Crohn's disease, or a healthy co-twin of an affected twin (not recorded which).

The gene calls are TRBV5-1 and TRBJ2-2; the D call from TCRdb, TRBD1, cannot be confirmed without DNA. The CDR3 contains 16 residues. The V gene's germline CDR1 is SGHRS and CDR2 YFSETQ. CDR3 sequence: CASSLRGRDGTGELFF.

This chain connects TRBV2 to TRBJ2-5; lacking DNA, the TRBD1 call made by TCRdb goes unchecked. The CDR3 spans 13 residues. Germline V gene sequence: CDR1 SNHLY, CDR2 FYNNEI. Here the CDR3 reads CATRDRAQETQYF.

This rearrangement joins TRBV4-1 to TRBJ1-1. Germline V gene lookup returns CDR1 MGHRA and CDR2 YSYEKL. The CDR3 sequence is 17 residues long. CDR3: CASSQASDPDLNTEAFF.

V usage is TRBV20-1 and J usage is TRBJ2-7; TCRdb lists TRBD1, though no DNA is available to test this call. Germline CDR1 and CDR2: DFQATT and SNEGSKA (reference sequence). The CDR3 covers 15 residues. CDR3 region: CSARDFGGQSYEQYF.

The chain joins TRBV29-1 to TRBJ2-1; TCRdb's D call, TRBD2, is unchecked because there is no DNA. Germline V gene sequence: CDR1 SQVTM, CDR2 ANQGSEA. The CDR3 totals 13 residues. The chain's CDR3 is CSVERLAENEQFF.

The rearrangement links TRBV20-1 to TRBJ1-6. This CDR3 spans 11 amino acids. Germline V CDR1 and CDR2: DFQATT, SNEGSKA (reference sequence). The CDR3 loop is CSAETHSPLHF.

The J gene is TRBJ2-3, the V gene TRBV12-3 or TRBV12-4; the D call from TCRdb, TRBD1, cannot be confirmed without DNA. This CDR3 spans 14 amino acids. CDR3 residues: CASVRTGLADTQYF.

The CDR3 loop reads CSAQPGPAGIGELFF. The J gene is TRBJ2-2, the V gene TRBV20-1; TCRdb's D gene call, TRBD2, goes unchecked for lack of DNA. Germline values: CDR1 DFQATT, CDR2 SNEGSKA (reference sequence). The CDR3 is 15 amino acids.

The V and J genes are TRBV27 and TRBJ1-2; lacking DNA, the TRBD1 call made by TCRdb goes unchecked. CDR3 length equals 16 residues. Germline V gene lookup returns CDR1 MNHEY and CDR2 SMNVEV (reference sequence). The CDR3: CASSTKSSRVLYGYTF.